This entry is about one TCR beta chain. No antigen is known for it. No base quality information exists; no much larger clone differs at one position. The germline V gene encodes CDR1 SGHTA and CDR2 FQGTGA. V is pruned by 4 bases and J by 2 bases, leaving 6 bases of the junction without a gene match. The CDR3 spans 16 residues, from the cysteine through the phenylalanine. Left in the record is the CDR3 DNA by itself, 48 bases read in frame from the first base. From each donor, a single peripheral blood sample of 100 to 150 mL on average was drawn into heparinised tubes. A BD FACSAria II and a panel including CD45RO, CCR7, CD25, CD127, CD95 and CD27 were used to sort naive, central memory, regulatory and stem cell-like memory CD4+ T cells. Purity was above 95% for every sorted population. PBMCs were separated immediately by Lymphoprep density gradient centrifugation and were stained directly, without being cultured. Samples were stained and sorted in pairs, with one healthy donor and one patient per experiment, so that batch effects were minimized.

The sample originates from a study of beta chain features in type 1 diabetes (dated by TCRdb to the late 2010s). In the study overall: Mean age, gender distribution, total cell number and subset yield did not differ between patients and healthy donors. Across all samples, approximately 100 million sorted cells were examined, and cell number per subset correlated strongly with RNA yield. The study compared TCRB repertoires of sorted circulating CD4+ T cell subsets between recently diagnosed type 1 diabetes patients and matched healthy donors. Regulatory and stem cell-like memory subsets were obtained from only 8 patients and roughly 8 healthy donors, while naive and central memory subsets were obtained from all 30 or so donors.

What the study reported, not specific to this receptor: Patients with type 1 diabetes made fewer insertions and deleted more nucleotides at VDJ recombination sites, implying thymic rearrangement abnormalities. Naive, central memory and regulatory TCRB repertoires appeared more similar among patients than among healthy donors. PCR might favor shorter templates, but patient and control samples were amplified and corrected together, so any skew would affect both groups equally. Because the HLA sub-analyses included only small numbers of individuals, any influence of HLA type on TCRB rearrangement was left unresolved. Sequencing cDNA rather than genomic DNA could over-represent highly expressing activated cells, although activation and CD3 levels did not differ between groups. Type 1 diabetes patients showed a moderate but significant shortening of TCRB CDR3 length in all four CD4+ subsets.

The High Capacity cDNA Reverse Transcription Kit was used to reverse transcribe all of the isolated RNA, meaning that expressed TCRB transcripts were what got sequenced. Naive, central memory and regulatory T cell samples underwent deep immunoSEQ sequencing, averaging about 3.57 million total reads per sample. Sorted cells were lysed in RLT buffer and RNA was extracted with DNase-treated RNeasy Micro or Mini kits, depending on cell number. Each cell subset was processed separately to prevent cross-contamination, with patient and healthy donor samples processed together. The immunoSEQ multiplex PCR was used to amplify TCRB sequences from cDNA, generating 87-bp fragments that spanned the CDR3 region. Sequencing of the amplicons was done on the Illumina HiSeq platform. The paper's processing steps were these. PCR bias was corrected computationally using synthetic template baselines, and reads within Hamming distance 2 were collapsed, with unmergeable singletons discarded. Reads were aligned to IMGT to assign V, D and J genes, CDR3 length, and insertions or deletions at six rearrangement sites. Within each subset, clonotype counts were normalized to sorted cell number, and only after that were true diversity and Gini coefficients computed with the tcR R package. The overlap coefficient, calculated on TCRB nucleotide sequences, was used to quantify repertoire sharing. As a proxy for the pre-selection repertoire, out-of-frame TCRB sequences from naive cells were analyzed. TCRdb took over this immuneACCESS table, retaining in-frame rearrangements with V and J assigned. Such tables are incomplete; in checked studies, under half of the missing clones stem from an unresolved V gene, and the remainder is unexplained. For V, J and clone size, that table is used; D and trimming come from the DNA. The sample table contains about 620,000 clones; only one count was recorded for around 16% of them. The biggest ten clones account for approximately 0.093% of the sample.

The V gene is TRBV7-3 and the J gene is TRBJ2-1, with 9 bases aligning to TRBD2. Input material: naive CD4+ T cells from blood. Explained via the paper, the cell subset or site label denotes: true naive CD4+ T cells. The source is a man younger than 35 in good health. The nucleotide sequence reads TGTGCCAGCAGCTCCCAAGCGGGAGGCCCCTACAATGAGCAGTTCTTC. Its translation is CASSSQAGGPYNEQFF.